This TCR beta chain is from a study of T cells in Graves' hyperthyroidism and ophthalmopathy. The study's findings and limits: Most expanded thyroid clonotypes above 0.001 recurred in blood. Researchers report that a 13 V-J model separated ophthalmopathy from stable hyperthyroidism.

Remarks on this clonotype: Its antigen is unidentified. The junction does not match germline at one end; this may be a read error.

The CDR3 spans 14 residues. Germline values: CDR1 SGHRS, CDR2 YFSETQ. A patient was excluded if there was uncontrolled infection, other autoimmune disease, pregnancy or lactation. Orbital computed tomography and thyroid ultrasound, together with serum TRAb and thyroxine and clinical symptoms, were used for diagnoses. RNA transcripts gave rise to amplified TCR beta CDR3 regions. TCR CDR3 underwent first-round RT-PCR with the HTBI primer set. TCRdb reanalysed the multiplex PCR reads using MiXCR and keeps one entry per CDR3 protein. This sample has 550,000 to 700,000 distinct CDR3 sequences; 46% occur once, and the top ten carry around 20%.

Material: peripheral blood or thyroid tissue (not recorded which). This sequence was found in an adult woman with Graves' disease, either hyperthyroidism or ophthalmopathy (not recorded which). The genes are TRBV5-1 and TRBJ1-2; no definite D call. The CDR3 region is CASSSTDGRDGYTF. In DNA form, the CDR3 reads TGTGCCAGCAGTTCCACCGACGGGAGAGATGGCTACACCTTC.